The 27 T cell receptor beta chains listed next were all sequenced from one sample in a study of early T cells in non-severe SARS-CoV-2 infection. Via MiXCR, TCRdb re-called the 5' RACE reads, giving one row per CDR3 protein. The data show about 22,000 distinct CDR3 sequences, around 4.6% seen once. Sequencing used whole blood. These receptors were obtained from an adult who was a healthcare worker with PCR-confirmed SARS-CoV-2 infection or an uninfected control (not recorded which).

The genes are TRBV13 and TRBJ2-7; no firm D call. Trimming shortened V by 5 bases and J by 7 bases, and 12 bases separated the two germline ends. Germline CDR1 reads PRHDT; CDR2 reads FYEKMQ (reference sequence). The CDR3 is 12 amino acids. The CDR3 DNA reads TGTGCCAGCAGCAGAGGACGGGCGGAGCAGTACTTC. It is translated as CASSRGRAEQYF.

Within the sample, this clonotype is medium-sized. The V gene is TRBV7-3, the J gene TRBJ2-3; D is possibly TRBD2 (5 bases). Between the trimmed V and J ends, which lost 2 bases and 1 base, there was a span of 13 bases. The CDR3 runs 16 residues. In germline, CDR1 is SGHTA, CDR2 FQGTGA. In DNA, the CDR3 is TGTGCCAGCAGCTTATTTCCGGGGATAGGCACAGATACGCAGTATTTT. Its translation is CASSLFPGIGTDTQYF.

In this sample, this clonotype turned up many times. The genes are TRBV11-3 and TRBJ2-3; possible D gene TRBD2, 6 bases. The CDR3 contains 16 residues. The V and J ends lost 1 base and 4 bases respectively, with 15 bases between them. Germline CDR1 reads SGHNT; CDR2 reads YENEEA. Here the CDR3 DNA reads TGTGCCAGCAGCTTAGGCGGGCCCAAGCGGGCAGATACGCAGTATTTT. Translation gives CASSLGGPKRADTQYF.

This clonotype was observed at least ten times. This chain uses TRBV2 with TRBJ1-5; no definite D call. CDR1 and CDR2 from the germline V gene are SNHLY and FYNNEI. The CDR3 covers 15 residues. The ends were cut back, 6 bases at V and 4 bases at J, with 16 bases in the middle. The CDR3 nucleotides read TGTGCCAGCAGATACGAGGAGGTTGGAAATCAGCCCCAGCATTTT. Translation: CASRYEEVGNQPQHF.

This clonotype has more than one count but fewer than ten. CDR3 amino acids: CASSFSLAGGPNEQFF. CDR3 DNA sequence: TGTGCCAGCAGCTTTTCTCTAGCGGGGGGACCTAATGAGCAGTTCTTC. The chain uses TRBV5-5 and TRBJ2-1, with TRBD2 matching over 11 bases. Germline assignment: CDR1 SGHKS and CDR2 YYEKEE (reference sequence). With 2 bases clipped from V and 7 bases from J, the junction kept 8 bases outside the gene matches. The CDR3 consists of 16 residues.

The CDR3 DNA reads TGTGCCAGCAGCGTAGACAGGGAGGGGACCCAGTACTTC. It yields the protein CASSVDREGTQYF. The chain links TRBV9 to TRBJ2-5; TRBD2 is a possible D gene (7 bases). V lost 0 bases, J lost 7 bases, and 10 bases lay in between. Germline CDR1 reads SGDLS; CDR2 reads YYNGEE. This CDR3 is built from 13 residues.

This clonotype was counted ten times or more. The J gene is TRBJ1-1, the V gene TRBV12-3 or TRBV12-4; D gene ambiguous. The CDR3 extends over 13 amino acids. The V end was cut by 5 bases, the J end by 1 base, with 8 bases between. CDR3: CASSPNRNTEAFF. Here the CDR3 DNA reads TGTGCCAGCAGTCCCAACCGGAACACTGAAGCTTTCTTT.

This clonotype came up a few times. The rearrangement uses TRBV6-5 and TRBJ1-1, with TRBD1 matching 11 bases. J was trimmed by 5 bases and V by 2 bases; bases with no gene match: 1. This CDR3 comprises 14 residues. Germline CDR1 is MNHEY and CDR2 is SVGAGI. Written as DNA, the CDR3 is TGTGCCAGCAGTTACGGGGACAGGGGGACTGAAGCTTTCTTT. Amino acids: CASSYGDRGTEAFF.

V usage is TRBV7-2 and J usage is TRBJ2-7, with TRBD1 identical over 8 bases. Trimming took 6 bases from V and 1 from J; bases not matched to a gene: 8. Germline V gene data show CDR1 as SGHTA and CDR2 as FQGNSA. The CDR3 consists of 15 residues. CDR3 sequence reads: CASSTTGTGSYEQYF. CDR3 coding DNA: TGTGCCAGCAGTACGACCGGGACAGGATCCTACGAGCAGTACTTC.

This chain links TRBV6-2 or TRBV6-3 with TRBJ1-1; no reliable D call. V lost 1 base, J lost 3 bases, and 15 bases lay in between. The germline CDR1 and CDR2 sequences are MNHEY and SVGEGT. The CDR3 contains 16 residues. CDR3 loop: CASSYFARIPHTEAFF. CDR3 bases: TGTGCCAGCAGTTACTTCGCCCGGATACCCCACACTGAAGCTTTCTTT.

This sequence joins TRBV7-3 and TRBJ2-3; TRBD1 matches 8 bases. The germline V gene encodes CDR1 SGHTA and CDR2 FQGTGA. This CDR3 has 16 amino acids. V lost 5 bases, J lost 2 bases, and 9 bases stayed unmatched. The CDR3 DNA sequence: TGTGCCAGCAGCCAAGCCGGGACAGGAGACACAGATACGCAGTATTTT. This encodes CASSQAGTGDTDTQYF.

This chain uses TRBV27 with TRBJ2-7, with 8 positions matching TRBD1. This CDR3 spans 14 amino acids. Germline V gene data show CDR1 as MNHEY and CDR2 as SMNVEV (reference sequence). V was clipped by 9 bases and J by 2 bases; unmatched bases: 9. CDR3 protein: CARKDRENAYEQYF. CDR3 DNA sequence: TGTGCCAGGAAGGACAGGGAGAACGCCTACGAGCAGTACTTC.

The V and J genes are TRBV6-6 and TRBJ1-1; D not resolved. The CDR3 length is 13 residues. V was clipped by 0 bases and J by 1 base, with 3 bases between them. Germline V CDR1 and CDR2: MNHNY, SVGAGI (reference sequence). CDR3 region: CASSYSSNTEAFF. CDR3 in DNA: TGTGCCAGCAGTTACTCATCGAACACTGAAGCTTTCTTT.

This clonotype appeared many times. V usage is TRBV18 and J usage is TRBJ2-7; tentative D call: TRBD2 (6 bases). Between the trimmed V and J ends, which lost 6 bases and 2 bases, there was a span of 14 bases. Germline V gives CDR1 KGHSH, CDR2 LQKENI. The CDR3 totals 14 residues. The CDR3 is CASSSGTPPYEQYF. The DNA of the CDR3 is TGTGCCAGCTCGTCAGGGACTCCCCCCTACGAGCAGTACTTC.

This clonotype was detected ten times or more. V and J are TRBV3-1 and TRBJ2-1; D call uncertain. The germline V gene encodes CDR1 LGHDT and CDR2 YNNKEL (reference sequence). There are 12 residues in the CDR3. Trimming pared 3 bases from V and 5 bases from J, leaving 5 bases between. CDR3 region: CASSQENNEQFF. As DNA, the CDR3 is TGTGCCAGCAGCCAGGAAAACAATGAGCAGTTCTTC.

This clonotype has more than one count but fewer than ten. The gene calls are TRBV24-1 and TRBJ1-2, with TRBD1 identical over 8 bases. The CDR3 runs 16 residues. Germline V gene sequence: CDR1 KGHDR, CDR2 SFDVKD. Losses at the gene ends were 5 bases for V and 4 bases for J; bases not matched to a gene: 11. The CDR3 DNA reads TGTGCCACCAGTGGAGAATCCACAGGGGGACCCTATGGCTACACCTTC. Amino acids: CATSGESTGGPYGYTF.

This clonotype was seen repeatedly, ten times or more. J is TRBJ2-1 and V is TRBV6-2 or TRBV6-3; TRBD2 matches 8 bases. Trimming removed 1 base from V and 10 bases from J; junction bases left unmatched: 9. The CDR3 is 15 amino acids. Germline V CDR1 and CDR2: MNHEY, SVGEGT. The CDR3 reads CASSYFTGGAAEQFF. The CDR3 DNA sequence: TGTGCCAGCAGTTACTTTACCGGGGGGGCCGCCGAGCAGTTCTTC.

This clonotype was counted only a few times. The rearrangement links TRBV12-5 to TRBJ2-7; 7 positions match TRBD2. Germline assignment: CDR1 LGHNT and CDR2 FRNRAP. Trimming removed 4 bases from V and 5 bases from J; junction bases left unmatched: 8. This CDR3 comprises 14 residues. CDR3 coding DNA: TGTGCTAGTGGTTGGGGGGGGAATTCAGACGAGCAGTACTTC. This translates into CASGWGGNSDEQYF.

This clonotype was observed many times. The genes are TRBV20-1 and TRBJ1-6, with TRBD1 as a possible D gene (5 bases). Germline V gene data show CDR1 as DFQATT and CDR2 as SNEGSKA (reference sequence). Trimming pared 6 bases from V and 10 bases from J, leaving 22 bases between. The CDR3 loop spans 15 amino acids. The CDR3 DNA reads as TGCAGTGCGGCCACAGGCCAGGCCAGCTCCTCACCCCTCCACTTT. Protein: CSAATGQASSSPLHF.

The rearrangement uses TRBV29-1 and TRBJ2-1; 7 bases match TRBD1. This CDR3 spans 14 amino acids. Germline CDR1 SQVTM, CDR2 ANQGSEA. V was pared by 6 bases and J by 8 bases, with 13 bases of the junction left unmatched. In DNA, the CDR3 is TGCAGCGTCGGAAAGACAGGGTTTCGTTATGAGCAGTTCTTC. Translating it yields CSVGKTGFRYEQFF.

The V and J genes are TRBV29-1 and TRBJ2-3; TRBD2 agrees at 9 bases. The ends lost 4 bases at V and 8 bases at J; junction bases unmatched: 10. Germline V gene data show CDR1 as SQVTM and CDR2 as ANQGSEA. This CDR3 is 14 amino acids long. The CDR3 DNA is TGCAGCGTTGGCCTAGCGGGGTTTCGCAGTACGCAGTATTTT. This encodes CSVGLAGFRSTQYF.

This clonotype is deemed medium-sized. This chain links TRBV5-6 with TRBJ2-7, with 9 bases aligning to TRBD1. Germline loops: CDR1 SGHDT, CDR2 YYEEEE. Trimming took 3 bases from V and 4 from J; bases not matched to a gene: 8. The CDR3 runs to 15 residues. CDR3 DNA sequence: TGTGCCAGCAGCTCACCCGGGACAGGGACGTACGAGCAGTACTTC. Its protein product is CASSSPGTGTYEQYF.

In its sample, this clonotype was seen many times. The J gene is TRBJ2-7, the V gene TRBV20-1; 8 bases fit TRBD2. CDR3 size: 15 residues. V lost 1 base to trimming and J lost 2 bases; unmatched junction nucleotides: 7. Germline CDR1 and CDR2: DFQATT and SNEGSKA (reference sequence). CDR3 nucleotide sequence: TGCAGTGCTAGAGGTGCAAGCGGGGGCCCCTACGAGCAGTACTTC. Translated, it gives CSARGASGGPYEQYF.

The chain has TRBV11-3 and TRBJ2-3; the D is unclear. Between the trimmed V and J ends, which lost 2 bases and 4 bases, there was a span of 4 bases. Germline CDR1 and CDR2: SGHNT and YENEEA. This CDR3 comprises 12 residues. The CDR3 DNA reads as TGTGCCAGCAGCTTATACCCAGATACGCAGTATTTT. Protein sequence: CASSLYPDTQYF.

This clonotype was picked up a small number of times. V usage is TRBV2 and J usage is TRBJ2-2; possibly TRBD2 for D (6 bases). Per the germline V gene, CDR1 is SNHLY and CDR2 is FYNNEI. CDR3 size: 14 residues. The germline V and J ends were trimmed by 6 bases and 6 bases, with 14 bases remaining between them. The CDR3 DNA sequence: TGTGCCAGCAGGCCGGAGGGGCTCCCCGGGGAGCTGTTTTTT. It specifies CASRPEGLPGELFF. The variable domain in full, completed from reference TRBV2 and TRBJ2-2, reads EPEVTQTPSHQVTQMGQEVILRCVPISNHLYFYWYRQILGQKVEFLVSFYNNEISEKSEIFDDQFSVERPDGSNFTLKIRSTKLEDSAMYFCASRPEGLPGELFFGEGSRLTVL.

This clonotype was seen ten or more times. This rearrangement joins TRBV7-8 to TRBJ1-3; 8 bases fit TRBD1. V was pared by 1 base and J by 4 bases, with 6 bases of the junction left unmatched. Germline CDR1 is SGHVS and CDR2 is FQNEAQ. The CDR3 extends over 16 amino acids. CDR3 in amino acids: CASSLVVGQVGNTIYF. In nucleotides, the CDR3 is TGTGCCAGCAGCTTAGTAGTGGGACAGGTCGGAAACACCATATATTTT.

There are a few counts of this clonotype. The chain couples TRBV20-1 to TRBJ2-3; D is ambiguous. Germline V gives CDR1 DFQATT, CDR2 SNEGSKA (reference sequence). This CDR3 comprises 11 residues. V was cut by 5 bases and J by 3 bases, with 6 bases left in between. Here the CDR3 reads CSAAQTDTQYF. CDR3 bases: TGCAGTGCTGCCCAGACAGATACGCAGTATTTT.